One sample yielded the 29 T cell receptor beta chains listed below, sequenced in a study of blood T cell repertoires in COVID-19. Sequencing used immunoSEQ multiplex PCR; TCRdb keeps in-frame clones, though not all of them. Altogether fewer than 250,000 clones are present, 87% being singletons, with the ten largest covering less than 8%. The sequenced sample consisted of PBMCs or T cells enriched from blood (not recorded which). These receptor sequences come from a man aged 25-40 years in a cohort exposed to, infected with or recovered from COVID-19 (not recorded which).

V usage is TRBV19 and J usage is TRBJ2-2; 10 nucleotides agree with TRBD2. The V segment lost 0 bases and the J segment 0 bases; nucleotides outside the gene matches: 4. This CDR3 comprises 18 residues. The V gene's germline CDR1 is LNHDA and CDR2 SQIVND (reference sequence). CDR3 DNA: TGTGCCAGTAGTATAGATCAAGGACTAGCGGCGAACACCGGGGAGCTGTTTTTT. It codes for CASSIDQGLAANTGELFF.

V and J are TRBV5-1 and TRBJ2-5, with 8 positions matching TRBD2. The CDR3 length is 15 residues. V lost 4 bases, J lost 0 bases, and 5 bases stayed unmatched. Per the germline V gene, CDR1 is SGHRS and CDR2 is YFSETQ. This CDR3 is CASSGVSGNQETQYF. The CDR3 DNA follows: TGCGCCAGCAGCGGAGTTAGCGGGAACCAAGAGACCCAGTACTTC.

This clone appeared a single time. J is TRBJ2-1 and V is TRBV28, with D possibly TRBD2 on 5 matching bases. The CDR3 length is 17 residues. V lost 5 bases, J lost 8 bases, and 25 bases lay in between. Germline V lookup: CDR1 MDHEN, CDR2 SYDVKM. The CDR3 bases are TGTGCCAGCAGTCACCCACGGGGTAGCCCTTTAAGACATGAGCAGTTCTTC. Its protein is CASSHPRGSPLRHEQFF.

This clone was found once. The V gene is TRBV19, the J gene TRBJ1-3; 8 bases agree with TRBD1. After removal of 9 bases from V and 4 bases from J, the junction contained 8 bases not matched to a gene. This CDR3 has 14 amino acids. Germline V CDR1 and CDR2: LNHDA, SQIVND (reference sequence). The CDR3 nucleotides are TGTGCCAGCGAAGGACAGGGATTCGGAAACACCATATATTTT. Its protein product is CASEGQGFGNTIYF.

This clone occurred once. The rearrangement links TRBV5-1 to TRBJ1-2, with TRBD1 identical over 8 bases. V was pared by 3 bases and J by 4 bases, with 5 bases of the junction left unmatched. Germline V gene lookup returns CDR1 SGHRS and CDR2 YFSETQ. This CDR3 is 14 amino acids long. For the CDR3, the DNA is TGCGCCAGCAGCTCGACAGGGGCCCTCTATGGCTACACCTTC. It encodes CASSSTGALYGYTF.

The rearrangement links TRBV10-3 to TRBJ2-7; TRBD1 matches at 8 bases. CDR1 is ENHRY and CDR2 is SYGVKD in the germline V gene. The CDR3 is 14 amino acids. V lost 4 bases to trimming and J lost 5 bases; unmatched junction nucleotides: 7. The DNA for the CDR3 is TGTGCCATCAGTGCCCGGACAGGGCAAGACGAGCAGTACTTC. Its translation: CAISARTGQDEQYF.

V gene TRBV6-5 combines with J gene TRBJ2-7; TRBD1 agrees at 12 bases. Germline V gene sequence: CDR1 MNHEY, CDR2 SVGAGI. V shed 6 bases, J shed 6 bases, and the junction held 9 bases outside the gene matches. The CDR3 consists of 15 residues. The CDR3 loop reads CASSRLGQGAVEQYF. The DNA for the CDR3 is TGTGCCAGCAGCCGACTGGGACAGGGGGCAGTCGAGCAGTACTTC.

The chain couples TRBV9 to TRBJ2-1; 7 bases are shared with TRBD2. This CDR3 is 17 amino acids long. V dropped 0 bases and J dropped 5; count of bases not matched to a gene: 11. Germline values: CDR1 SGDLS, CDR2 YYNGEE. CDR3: CASSVDPAGLVNNEQFF. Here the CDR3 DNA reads TGTGCCAGCAGCGTAGATCCTGCTGGACTAGTAAACAATGAGCAGTTCTTC.

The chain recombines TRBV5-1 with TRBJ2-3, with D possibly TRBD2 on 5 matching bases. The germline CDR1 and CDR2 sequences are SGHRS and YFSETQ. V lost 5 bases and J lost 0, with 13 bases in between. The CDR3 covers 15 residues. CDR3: CASSTQRMSTDTQYF. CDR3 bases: TGCGCCAGCAGTACCCAGCGGATGAGCACAGATACGCAGTATTTT.

The CDR3 DNA follows: TGTGCCAGCTCACCTTTAGACCAGGGAAGGGGCTATGGCTACACCTTC. This codes for CASSPLDQGRGYGYTF. The genes are TRBV18 and TRBJ1-2; maybe TRBD1 (5 bases). CDR1 and CDR2 (germline): KGHSH, LQKENI. The CDR3 has 16 residues. The V gene lost 3 bases and the J gene lost 4 bases, with 18 bases spanning the gap.

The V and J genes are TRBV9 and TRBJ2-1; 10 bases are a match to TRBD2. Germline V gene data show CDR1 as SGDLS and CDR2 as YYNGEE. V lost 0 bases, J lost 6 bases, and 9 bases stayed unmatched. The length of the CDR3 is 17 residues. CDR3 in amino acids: CASSVALASGSLNEQFF. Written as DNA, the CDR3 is TGTGCCAGCAGCGTAGCTCTAGCTAGCGGGAGTCTCAATGAGCAGTTCTTC.

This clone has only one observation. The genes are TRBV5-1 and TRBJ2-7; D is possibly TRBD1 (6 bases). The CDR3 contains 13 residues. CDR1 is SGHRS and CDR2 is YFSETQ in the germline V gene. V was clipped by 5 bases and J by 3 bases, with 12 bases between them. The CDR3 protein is CASRDSEIYEQYF. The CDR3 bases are TGCGCCAGCAGGGACAGCGAAATCTACGAGCAGTACTTC.

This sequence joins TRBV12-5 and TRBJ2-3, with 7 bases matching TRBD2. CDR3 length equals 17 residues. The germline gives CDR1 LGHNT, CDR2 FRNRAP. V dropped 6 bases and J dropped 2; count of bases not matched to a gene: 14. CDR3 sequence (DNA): TGTGCTAGTGGCGGTGATATCGCGGGAGTTTCCACAGATACGCAGTATTTT. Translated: CASGGDIAGVSTDTQYF.

This CDR3 is CASREGRNSPLHF. CDR3 nucleotide sequence: TGTGCCAGCAGGGAGGGCCGGAATTCACCCCTCCACTTT. This chain uses TRBV2 with TRBJ1-6; D ambiguous. Germline V CDR1 and CDR2: SNHLY, FYNNEI. The CDR3 extends over 13 amino acids. V lost 6 bases, J lost 7 bases, and 10 bases lay in between. Drawing the rest from reference TRBV2 and TRBJ1-6, the complete variable domain is EPEVTQTPSHQVTQMGQEVILRCVPISNHLYFYWYRQILGQKVEFLVSFYNNEISEKSEIFDDQFSVERPDGSNFTLKIRSTKLEDSAMYFCASREGRNSPLHFGNGTRLTVT.

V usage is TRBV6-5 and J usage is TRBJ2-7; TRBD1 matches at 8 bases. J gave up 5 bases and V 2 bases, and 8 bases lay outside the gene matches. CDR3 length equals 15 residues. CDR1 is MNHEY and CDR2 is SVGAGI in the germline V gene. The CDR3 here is CASSYGGQGVHEQYF. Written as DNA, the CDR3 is TGTGCCAGCAGTTACGGCGGACAGGGAGTCCACGAGCAGTACTTC.

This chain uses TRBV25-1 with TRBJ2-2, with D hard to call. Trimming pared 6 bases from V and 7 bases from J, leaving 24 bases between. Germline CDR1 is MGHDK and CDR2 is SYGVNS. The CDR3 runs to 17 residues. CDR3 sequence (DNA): TGTGCCAGCAGCTCCAGAAATACCGACTCCCCCGACGGGGAGCTGTTTTTT. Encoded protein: CASSSRNTDSPDGELFF.

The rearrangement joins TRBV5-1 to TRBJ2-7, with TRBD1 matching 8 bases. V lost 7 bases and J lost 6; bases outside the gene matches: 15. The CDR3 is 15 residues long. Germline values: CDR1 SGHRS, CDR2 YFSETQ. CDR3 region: CASRVDRGIGLEQYF. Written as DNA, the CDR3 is TGCGCCAGCCGAGTCGACAGGGGAATCGGGCTCGAGCAGTACTTC.

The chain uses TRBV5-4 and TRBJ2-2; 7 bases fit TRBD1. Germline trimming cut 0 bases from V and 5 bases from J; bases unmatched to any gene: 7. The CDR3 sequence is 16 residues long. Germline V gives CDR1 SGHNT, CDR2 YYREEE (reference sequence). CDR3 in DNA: TGTGCCAGCAGCTTGGAGACAGGGTCGGTTACCGGGGAGCTGTTTTTT. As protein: CASSLETGSVTGELFF. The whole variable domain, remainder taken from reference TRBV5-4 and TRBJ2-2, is ETGVTQSPTHLIKTRGQQVTLRCSSQSGHNTVSWYQQALGQGPQFIFQYYREEENGRGNFPPRFSGLQFPNYSSELNVNALELDDSALYLCASSLETGSVTGELFFGEGSRLTVL.

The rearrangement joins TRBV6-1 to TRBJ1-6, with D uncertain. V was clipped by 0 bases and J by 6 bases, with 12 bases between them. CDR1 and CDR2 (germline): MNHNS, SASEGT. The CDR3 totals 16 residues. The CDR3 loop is CASSEAVQPSNSPLHF. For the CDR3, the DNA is TGTGCCAGCAGTGAAGCTGTGCAACCTAGTAATTCACCCCTCCACTTT.

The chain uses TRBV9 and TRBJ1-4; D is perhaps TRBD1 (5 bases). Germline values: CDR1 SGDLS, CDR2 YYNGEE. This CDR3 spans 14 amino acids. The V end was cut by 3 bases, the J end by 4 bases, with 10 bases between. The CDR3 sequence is CASSGRQNNEKLFF. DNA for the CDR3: TGTGCCAGCAGCGGAAGACAGAATAATGAAAAACTGTTTTTT. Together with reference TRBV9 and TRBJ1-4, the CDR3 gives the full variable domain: DSGVTQTPKHLITATGQRVTLRCSPRSGDLSVYWYQQSLDQGLQFLIQYYNGEERAKGNILERFSAQQFPDLHSELNLSSLELGDSALYFCASSGRQNNEKLFFGSGTQLSVL.

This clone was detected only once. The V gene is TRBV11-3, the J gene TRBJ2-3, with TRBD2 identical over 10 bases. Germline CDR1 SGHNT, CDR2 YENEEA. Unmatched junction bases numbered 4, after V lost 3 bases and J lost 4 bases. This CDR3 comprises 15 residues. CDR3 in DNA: TGTGCCAGCAGCTTGAATAGCGGGAGGCCAGATACGCAGTATTTT. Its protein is CASSLNSGRPDTQYF.

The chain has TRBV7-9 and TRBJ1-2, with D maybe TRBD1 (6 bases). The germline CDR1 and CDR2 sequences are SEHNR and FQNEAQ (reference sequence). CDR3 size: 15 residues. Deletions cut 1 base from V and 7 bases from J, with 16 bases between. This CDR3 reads CASSLGLQGTGGYTF. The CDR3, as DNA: TGTGCCAGCAGCTTAGGCCTTCAGGGGACCGGTGGCTACACCTTC.

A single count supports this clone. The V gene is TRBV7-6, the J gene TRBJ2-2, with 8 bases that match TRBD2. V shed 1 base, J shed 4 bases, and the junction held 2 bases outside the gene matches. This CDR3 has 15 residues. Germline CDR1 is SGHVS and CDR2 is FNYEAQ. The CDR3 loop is CASSLGLAPTGELFF. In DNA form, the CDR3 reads TGTGCCAGCAGCTTAGGACTAGCGCCCACCGGGGAGCTGTTTTTT.

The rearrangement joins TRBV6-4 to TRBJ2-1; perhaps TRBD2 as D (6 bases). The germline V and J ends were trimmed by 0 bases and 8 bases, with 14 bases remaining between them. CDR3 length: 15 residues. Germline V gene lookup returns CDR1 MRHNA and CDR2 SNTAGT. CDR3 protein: CASSDSIAVRDEQFF. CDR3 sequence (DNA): TGTGCCAGCAGTGACTCTATAGCGGTGCGGGATGAGCAGTTCTTC.

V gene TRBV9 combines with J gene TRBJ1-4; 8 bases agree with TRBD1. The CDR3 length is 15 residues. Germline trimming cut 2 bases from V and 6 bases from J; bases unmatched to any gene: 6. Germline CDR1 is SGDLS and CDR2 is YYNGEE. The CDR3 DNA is TGTGCCAGCAGCGTGGGGACAGGCATGGATGAAAAACTGTTTTTT. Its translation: CASSVGTGMDEKLFF.

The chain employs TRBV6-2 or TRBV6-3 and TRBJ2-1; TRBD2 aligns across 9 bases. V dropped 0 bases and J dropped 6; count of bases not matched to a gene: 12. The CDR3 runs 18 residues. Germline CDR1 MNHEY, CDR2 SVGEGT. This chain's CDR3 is CASSYSYSRTSAINEQFF. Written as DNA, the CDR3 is TGTGCCAGCAGTTACTCCTACTCCCGGACTAGCGCCATCAATGAGCAGTTCTTC.

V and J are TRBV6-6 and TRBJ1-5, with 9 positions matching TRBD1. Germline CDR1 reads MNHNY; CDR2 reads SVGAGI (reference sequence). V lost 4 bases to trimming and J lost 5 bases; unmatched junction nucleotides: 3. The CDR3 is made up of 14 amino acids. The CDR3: CASSFRDRDQPQHF. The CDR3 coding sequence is TGTGCCAGCAGTTTCCGGGACAGGGATCAGCCCCAGCATTTT.

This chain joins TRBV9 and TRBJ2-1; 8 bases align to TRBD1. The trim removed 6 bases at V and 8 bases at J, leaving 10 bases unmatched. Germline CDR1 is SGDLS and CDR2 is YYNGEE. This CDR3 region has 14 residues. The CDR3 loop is CASTQKAGGDEQFF. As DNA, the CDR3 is TGTGCCAGCACCCAGAAAGCAGGGGGCGATGAGCAGTTCTTC.

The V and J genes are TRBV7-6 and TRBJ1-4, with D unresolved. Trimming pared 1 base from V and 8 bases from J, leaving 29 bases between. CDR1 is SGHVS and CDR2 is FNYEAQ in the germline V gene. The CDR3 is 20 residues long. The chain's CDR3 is CASSLVDTIQSEGLSEKLFF. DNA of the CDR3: TGTGCCAGCAGCTTAGTCGACACAATACAATCGGAGGGCTTGTCGGAAAAACTGTTTTTT.